This T cell receptor (beta chain) comes out of a study of blood T cell repertoires in COVID-19. As for the study in general: PBMCs, B-cell-depleted T cells, or T cells provided the cDNA or gDNA that made up the material.

Participant-reported clinical history was the basis for cohort assignment. The CDR3 totals 13 residues. Germline assignment: CDR1 SGHTA and CDR2 FQGNSA. Trimming removed 1 base from V and 4 bases from J, with 7 bases in between. In the original workflow: How many nucleated cells were present was estimated from reference gene primer amplification. The data were produced by immunoSEQ multiplex PCR, yet TCRdb's version contains in-frame clones alone and is incomplete. V, J and clone size derive from that table, while D and trimming were established from the DNA sequence. The table has roughly 310,000 clones, 90% seen once.

The specimen sequenced was PBMCs or T cells enriched from blood (not recorded which). The rearrangement joins TRBV7-2 to TRBJ1-1; no firm D call. This clonotype originated in a man aged 60 to 75 who had recovered from COVID-19. The CDR3 DNA reads TGTGCCAGCAGCTTAGTGCGGGTCACTGAAGCTTTCTTT. Translating gives CASSLVRVTEAFF.